This record looks at one T cell receptor beta chain sequence and its context. TCRdb's table, derived via immunoSEQ multiplex PCR, lists solely in-frame clones and lacks some. This sample has about 170,000 clones, with 87% found just once. These data come from a study of blood T cell repertoires in COVID-19. Study at large: Samples came from the United States, Italy and Spain, spanning acute and convalescent COVID-19.

Germline loops: CDR1 SEHNR, CDR2 FQNEAQ (reference sequence). V lost 1 base, J lost 4 bases, and 6 bases stayed unmatched. CDR3 length equals 15 residues. The sample was peripheral blood. This chain links TRBV7-9 with TRBJ1-2; TRBD1 aligns across 7 bases. The TCR was taken from a woman in her 50s with acute or convalescent COVID-19. CDR3 nucleotides: TGTGCCAGCAGCTTAGAGACAGGGACAATCTATGGCTACACCTTC. Translation: CASSLETGTIYGYTF.